These 8 T cell receptor beta chains originate from one sample sequenced in a study of CD8 T cells in ankylosing spondylitis. Each CDR3 protein is one row after TCRdb ran MiXCR on the 5' RACE reads. Here the sample spans hundreds of thousands of distinct CDR3 sequences, around 26% being singletons. Study-wide results and caveats: Seemingly distinctive of ankylosing spondylitis blood was a TCR beta motif formed by eight highly homologous variants.

Their cognate antigens are unknown. The sequenced sample was blood, either unsorted or a sorted T cell fraction (not recorded which). The receptors originated from a male donor with ankylosing spondylitis.

V is TRBV20-1 and J is TRBJ2-1; D possibly corresponds to TRBD1 (6 bases). Germline values: CDR1 DFQATT, CDR2 SNEGSKA (reference sequence). Trimming pared 2 bases from V and 0 bases from J, leaving 14 bases between. The CDR3 has 16 amino acids. The CDR3 bases are TGCAGTGCTAGAAAGTCCAGGGGTGGCTCCTACAATGAGCAGTTCTTC. Protein sequence: CSARKSRGGSYNEQFF.

The rearrangement joins TRBV27 to TRBJ2-1; 13 bases are shared with TRBD2. J lost 7 bases, V lost 6 bases, and 3 bases had no gene match. The germline V gene has CDR1 MNHEY and CDR2 SMNVEV (reference sequence). The CDR3 is 14 amino acids. The CDR3 is CASRKGLAGNEQFF. The DNA of the CDR3 is TGTGCCAGCAGAAAGGGACTAGCGGGGAATGAGCAGTTCTTC.

This clonotype was detected a few times. V gene TRBV7-2 combines with J gene TRBJ2-1; possible D gene TRBD2, 7 bases. This CDR3 contains 15 residues. The germline V and J ends were trimmed by 3 bases and 5 bases, with 14 bases remaining between them. Per the germline V gene, CDR1 is SGHTA and CDR2 is FQGNSA. The CDR3 nucleotides read TGTGCCAGCAGCTTGGGGGCGGGAGCGAACAATGAGCAGTTCTTC. Translation: CASSLGAGANNEQFF. Full variable domain (rest looked up from reference TRBV7-2 and TRBJ2-1): GAGVSQSPSNKVTEKGKDVELRCDPISGHTALYWYRQSLGQGLEFLIYFQGNSAPDKSGLPSDRFSAERTGGSVSTLTIQRTQQEDSAVYLCASSLGAGANNEQFFGPGTRLTVL.

This clonotype was counted only a few times. The chain couples TRBV11-2 to TRBJ2-1; D unclear. Germline V CDR1 and CDR2: SGHAT, FQNNGV. V lost 5 bases, J lost 7 bases, and 18 bases lay in between. CDR3 size: 15 residues. CDR3 sequence reads: CASSRNAIAENEQFF. The DNA of the CDR3 is TGTGCCAGCAGCCGGAACGCCATCGCCGAAAATGAGCAGTTCTTC. Variable domain in full (rest from reference TRBV11-2 and TRBJ2-1): EAGVAQSPRYKIIEKRQSVAFWCNPISGHATLYWYQQILGQGPKLLIQFQNNGVVDDSQLPKDRFSAERLKGVDSTLKIQPAKLEDSAVYLCASSRNAIAENEQFFGPGTRLTVL.

The chain has TRBV4-1 and TRBJ2-6; possibly TRBD1 for D (5 bases). Germline V lookup: CDR1 MGHRA, CDR2 YSYEKL. This CDR3 comprises 20 residues. Trimming left V 0 bases short and J 0 bases short, with 18 bases between. The CDR3 nucleotides are TGCGCCAGCAGCCAAGAAATGAGATGGGGCTCGAGCTCTGGGGCCAACGTCCTGACTTTC. Translating it yields CASSQEMRWGSSSGANVLTF.

This chain joins TRBV5-1 and TRBJ1-2; the match to TRBD1 covers 9 bases. Germline V CDR1 and CDR2: SGHRS, YFSETQ. The CDR3 has 12 amino acids. V lost 7 bases, J lost 4 bases, and 2 bases stayed unmatched. The CDR3 DNA reads as TGCGCCAGCGGGACAGGGACCTATGGCTACACCTTC. The encoded protein is CASGTGTYGYTF.

The sample holds one count of this clonotype. The chain joins TRBV6-1 to TRBJ1-3, with D perhaps TRBD1 (6 bases). Trimming took 8 bases from V and 0 from J, leaving 11 bases between them. The CDR3 is 14 amino acids. Germline CDR1 and CDR2: MNHNS and SASEGT. This chain's CDR3 is CASYGGHSGNTIYF. DNA of the CDR3: TGTGCCAGCTATGGGGGCCACTCTGGAAACACCATATATTTT.

The chain uses TRBV24-1 and TRBJ1-5; D remains ambiguous. V lost 6 bases and J lost 3, with 11 bases in between. CDR1 and CDR2 (germline): KGHDR, SFDVKD. The CDR3 consists of 14 residues. The CDR3 here is CATSLGQPNQPQHF. In DNA form, the CDR3 reads TGTGCCACCAGTCTCGGCCAGCCCAATCAGCCCCAGCATTTT.